This T cell receptor (beta chain) was identified during a study of CD8 T cells in ankylosing spondylitis. Regarding the study as a whole: Disease-associated clones were reportedly significantly overrepresented in matched ankylosing spondylitis synovial fluid. Seemingly characteristic of ankylosing spondylitis blood was a TCR beta motif consisting of about 8 highly homologous variants.

TCRdb re-analysed the 5' RACE reads in MiXCR, keeping a single row per CDR3 protein. Of 150,000 to 200,000 distinct CDR3 sequences listed, about 18% are singletons. This clonotype was picked up many times. What it binds is not known. V gave up 5 bases and J gave up 4 bases, with 14 bases separating them. Germline lookup yields CDR1 SGHAT and CDR2 FQNNGV. The CDR3 loop spans 15 amino acids. The sequenced sample was blood, either unsorted or a sorted T cell fraction (not recorded which). This sequence originates from a male donor between 5 and 35 years old with ankylosing spondylitis or in good health (not recorded which). The rearrangement uses TRBV11-2 and TRBJ1-4; D is unclear. The CDR3 bases are TGTGCCAGCAGCACCCTCCGCGGATTTAATGAAAAACTGTTTTTT. It codes for CASSTLRGFNEKLFF.